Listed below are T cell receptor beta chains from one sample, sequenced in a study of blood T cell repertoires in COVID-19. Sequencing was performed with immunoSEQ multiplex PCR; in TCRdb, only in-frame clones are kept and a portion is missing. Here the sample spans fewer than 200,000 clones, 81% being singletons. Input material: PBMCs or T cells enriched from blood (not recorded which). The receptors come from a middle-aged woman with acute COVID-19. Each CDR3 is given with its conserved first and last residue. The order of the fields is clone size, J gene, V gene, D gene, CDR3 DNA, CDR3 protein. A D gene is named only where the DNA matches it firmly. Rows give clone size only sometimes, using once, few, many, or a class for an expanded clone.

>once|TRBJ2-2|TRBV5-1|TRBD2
TGCGCCAGCAGCTTGCCACTAGCGGGAGATGCCGGGGAGCTGTTTTTT
CASSLPLAGDAGELFF
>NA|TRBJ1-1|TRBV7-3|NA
TGTGCCAGAACAGGGCTGAACACTGAAGCTTTCTTT
CARTGLNTEAFF
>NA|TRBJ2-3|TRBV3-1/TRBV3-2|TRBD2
TGTGCCAGCAGCAATAGCGGGAGGTTCACAGATACGCAGTATTTT
CASSNSGRFTDTQYF
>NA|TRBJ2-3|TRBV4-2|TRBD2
TGTGCCAGCAGCCAAGCTGAGCGGGAGATTGGCACAGATACGCAGTATTTT
CASSQAEREIGTDTQYF
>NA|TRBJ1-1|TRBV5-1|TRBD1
TGCGCCAGCAGCTTGAACAGGGGGAGCCTTTCCGCTGAAGCTTTCTTT
CASSLNRGSLSAEAFF
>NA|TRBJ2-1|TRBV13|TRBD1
TGTGCCAGCAGCTACGACAGGGTATACAATGAGCAGTTCTTC
CASSYDRVYNEQFF
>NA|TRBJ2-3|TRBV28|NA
TGTGCCAGCAGCCCCACCGACAGGCTTCGCACAGATACGCAGTATTTT
CASSPTDRLRTDTQYF
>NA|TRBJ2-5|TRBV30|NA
TGTGCCTGGGGGGGACACCTCCAAGAGACCCAGTACTTC
CAWGGHLQETQYF
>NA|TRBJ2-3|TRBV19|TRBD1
TGTGCCGTGCGACGGACAGGGTCGACGGATACGCAGTATTTT
CAVRRTGSTDTQYF
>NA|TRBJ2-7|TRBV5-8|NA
TGTGCCACCCAGGGGTACTACGAGCAGTACTTC
CATQGYYEQYF
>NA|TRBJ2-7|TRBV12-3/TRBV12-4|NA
TGTGCCAGCAGTTCCCTTCAGGGTTCCGAGCAGTACTTC
CASSSLQGSEQYF
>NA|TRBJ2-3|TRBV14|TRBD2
TGTGCCAGCAGCCCTCTAGCGGGAGGTCCAGATACGCAGTATTTT
CASSPLAGGPDTQYF
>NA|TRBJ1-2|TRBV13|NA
TGTGCCAGCAGCTTCGTTGTAAGGGGCCGGGATGGCTACACCTTC
CASSFVVRGRDGYTF
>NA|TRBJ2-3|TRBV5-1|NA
TGCGCCAGCAGAGCCCGGTTCGAGGGTTTCACAGATACGCAGTATTTT
CASRARFEGFTDTQYF
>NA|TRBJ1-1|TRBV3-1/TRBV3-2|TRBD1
TGTGCCAGCAGCCCGACAGGGGGGAACACTGAAGCTTTCTTT
CASSPTGGNTEAFF
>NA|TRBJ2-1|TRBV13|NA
TGTGCCAGCAACGACGGGAGCTCCTACAATGAGCAGTTCTTC
CASNDGSSYNEQFF
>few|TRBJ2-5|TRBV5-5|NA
TGTGCCAGCAGCTTGACTAGTCGGGAGACCCAGTACTTC
CASSLTSRETQYF
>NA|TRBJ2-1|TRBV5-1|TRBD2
TGCGCCAGCAGCTGGGCTAGCGGGAGTGCCAATGAGCAGTTCTTC
CASSWASGSANEQFF
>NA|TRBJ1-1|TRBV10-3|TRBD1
TGTGCCACCGAACCGCAGCGGACAGGGGGCACTGAAGCTTTCTTT
CATEPQRTGGTEAFF
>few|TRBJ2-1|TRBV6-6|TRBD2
TGTGCCAGCAGTATAGATAGCGGGAGATACAATGAGCAGTTCTTC
CASSIDSGRYNEQFF
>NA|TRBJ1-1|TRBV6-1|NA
TGTGCCAGCAGTGGAGCGCGGGAGGCTGAAGCTTTCTTT
CASSGAREAEAFF
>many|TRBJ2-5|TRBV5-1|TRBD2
TGCGCCAGCAGCCGGAGGACTAGTGGAGGCCAAGAGACCCAGTACTTC
CASSRRTSGGQETQYF
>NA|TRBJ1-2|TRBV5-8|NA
TGTGCCAGCAACGCCTTACGGGACTCGGGCGGCTACACCTTC
CASNALRDSGGYTF
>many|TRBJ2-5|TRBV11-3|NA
TGTGCCAGCAGCTCTACGTTAACTGGTTGGGAGACCCAGTACTTC
CASSSTLTGWETQYF
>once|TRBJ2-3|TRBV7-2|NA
TGTGCCAGCAGCTTAACAACAGCTAGCACAGATACGCAGTATTTT
CASSLTTASTDTQYF
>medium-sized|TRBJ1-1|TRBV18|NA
TGTGCCAGCTCACCATTGAACAAAATGAACACTGAAGCTTTCTTT
CASSPLNKMNTEAFF
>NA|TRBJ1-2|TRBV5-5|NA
TGTGCCAGCAGCTTGCTCCCTGCGTATGGCTACACCTTC
CASSLLPAYGYTF
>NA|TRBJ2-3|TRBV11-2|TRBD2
TGTGCCAGCAGCTTAGACTTACTAGCGGATACGCAGTATTTT
CASSLDLLADTQYF
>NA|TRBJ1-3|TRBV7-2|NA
TGTGCCAGCAGCTTAGTAAGGACGGGAGGAAACACCATATATTTT
CASSLVRTGGNTIYF
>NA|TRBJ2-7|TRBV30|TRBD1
TGTGCCTGGAGAAGAACAGGGGCCTACGAGCAGTACTTC
CAWRRTGAYEQYF
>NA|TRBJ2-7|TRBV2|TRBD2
TGTGCCAGCAGACTAGCGGCATTAATCTACGAGCAGTACTTC
CASRLAALIYEQYF
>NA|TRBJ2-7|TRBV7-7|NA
TGTGCTAGCAGCCGCTTCGGACTGGTCTCCTACGAGCAGTACTTC
CASSRFGLVSYEQYF
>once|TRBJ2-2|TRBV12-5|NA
TGTGCTAGTGGTTTGCGCACCGGGGAGCTGTTTTTT
CASGLRTGELFF
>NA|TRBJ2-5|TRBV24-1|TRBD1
TGTGCCACCAGTGACCGCCCCGGACAGGGATACCAAGAGACCCAGTACTTC
CATSDRPGQGYQETQYF
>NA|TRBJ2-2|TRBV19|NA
TGTGCCAGTAGTATAGAGTTTGCGGTGAACACCGGGGAGCTGTTTTTT
CASSIEFAVNTGELFF
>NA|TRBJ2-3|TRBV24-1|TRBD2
TGTGCCACCAGTGAAGGGAGGGGCCACACAGATACGCAGTATTTT
CATSEGRGHTDTQYF
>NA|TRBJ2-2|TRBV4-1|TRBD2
TGCGCCAGCAGCCAAGATCCTAGCGGGAGGGGTACCGGGGAGCTGTTTTTT
CASSQDPSGRGTGELFF
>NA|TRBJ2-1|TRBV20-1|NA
TGCAGTGCCGGGAGACCTCCTAAGCAGTTCTTC
CSAGRPPKQFF
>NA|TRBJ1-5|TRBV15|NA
TGTGCCACCAGCAGAGATCAGGGCGGTCAGCCCCAGCATTTT
CATSRDQGGQPQHF
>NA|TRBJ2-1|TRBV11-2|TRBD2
TGTGCCAGCAGCTTAGATTTCCTTAGCGGGAGGGCGTACAATGAGCAGTTCTTC
CASSLDFLSGRAYNEQFF
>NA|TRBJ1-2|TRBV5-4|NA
TGTGCCAGCAGCGATTTGGGCCTCGGTTTGTATGGCTACACCTTC
CASSDLGLGLYGYTF
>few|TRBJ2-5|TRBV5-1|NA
TGCGCCAGCAGCTTCGGGGAGACCCAGTACTTC
CASSFGETQYF
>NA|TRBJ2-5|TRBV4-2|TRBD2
TGTGCCAGCAGCCAAGAGGTCGGCGGGAGAGGAGAGACCCAGTACTTC
CASSQEVGGRGETQYF
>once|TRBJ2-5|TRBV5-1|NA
TGCGCCAGCAGCCGTTACGGAGGGGCCCAAGAGACCCAGTACTTC
CASSRYGGAQETQYF